These T cell receptor beta chains were read from a single sample in a study of T cells in Graves' hyperthyroidism and ophthalmopathy. TCRdb redid the calling of the multiplex PCR reads with MiXCR, one entry per CDR3 protein. The table includes a few hundred thousand distinct CDR3 sequences, 20% to 25% detected once. Material: blood. Receptors were obtained from a woman in her 70s with Graves' ophthalmopathy. The CDR3 runs from the conserved cysteine through the conserved F or W. The D gene is left open where the match is weak. Only some rows state a clone size, as once, few, many or a class for expanded clones.

D: NA; J: TRBJ2-7; V: TRBV30; size: few; DNA: TGTGCCTGGAGAGGACTTTACAGGGATCAGTACGAGCAGTACTTC; CDR3: CAWRGLYRDQYEQYF
D: NA; J: TRBJ2-7; V: TRBV15; size: few; DNA: TGTGCCACCAGCAGATTGGAGATTGGGGCTAGCAGTTCCTACGAGCAGTACTTC; CDR3: CATSRLEIGASSSYEQYF
D: NA; J: TRBJ1-4; V: TRBV6-1; size: few; DNA: TGTGCCAGCAGCAGGGGTTTTTATGAAAAACTGTTTTTT; CDR3: CASSRGFYEKLFF
D: NA; J: TRBJ1-5; V: TRBV5-1; size: NA; DNA: TGCGCCAGCAGCTTGGGGGCAAAGGCGGGCAATCAGCCCCAGCATTTT; CDR3: CASSLGAKAGNQPQHF
D: TRBD2; J: TRBJ2-7; V: TRBV28; size: many; DNA: TGTGCCAGCAGTTTTCGCGGAGGGACTAGCATTTTCTTTCAGTACTTC; CDR3: CASSFRGGTSIFFQYF
D: NA; J: TRBJ2-3; V: TRBV30; size: NA; DNA: TGTGCCTGGAGTGTAAACTTCAGATTCACAGATACGCAGTATTTT; CDR3: CAWSVNFRFTDTQYF
D: NA; J: TRBJ2-5; V: TRBV29-1; size: NA; DNA: TGCAGCGTTGATCCGGGAGCGGGAGAGACCCAGTACTTC; CDR3: CSVDPGAGETQYF
D: NA; J: TRBJ2-1; V: TRBV7-9; size: NA; DNA: TGTGCCAGCAGCATGGGATCCTACAATGAGCAGTTCTTC; CDR3: CASSMGSYNEQFF
D: TRBD2; J: TRBJ2-7; V: TRBV3-1; size: many; DNA: TGTGCCAGCAGCCAGGGACTAGCAACCTACGAGCAGTACTTC; CDR3: CASSQGLATYEQYF
D: NA; J: TRBJ2-7; V: TRBV20-1; size: NA; DNA: TGCAGTGCTAGTAGGGGGGGGCGGATTTACGAGCAGTACTTC; CDR3: CSASRGGRIYEQYF
D: NA; J: TRBJ2-7; V: TRBV11-2; size: many; DNA: TGTGCCAGCAGCGCGGACCTACGGGCCGAGCAGTACTTC; CDR3: CASSADLRAEQYF
D: NA; J: TRBJ1-1; V: TRBV19; size: many; DNA: TGTGCCAGTAGCTACTCAGGGGTAACTGAAGCTTTCTTT; CDR3: CASSYSGVTEAFF
D: TRBD2; J: TRBJ2-5; V: TRBV10-3; size: NA; DNA: TGTGCCACCACGGGACTAGCGAAAGAGACCCAGTACTTC; CDR3: CATTGLAKETQYF
D: TRBD1; J: TRBJ2-2; V: TRBV6-2/TRBV6-3; size: NA; DNA: TGTGCCAGCAGCCGAAACAGGGGGTTGAACACCGGGGAGCTGTTTTTT; CDR3: CASSRNRGLNTGELFF
D: NA; J: TRBJ2-7; V: TRBV2; size: many; DNA: TGTGCCAGCTCCGTCGGCGGAGGGGGCTTCGAGCAGTACTTC; CDR3: CASSVGGGGFEQYF
D: NA; J: TRBJ2-1; V: TRBV27; size: few; DNA: TGTGCCAGCAGTTTACCGGGCTCCTACAATGAGCAGTTCTTC; CDR3: CASSLPGSYNEQFF
D: TRBD1; J: TRBJ2-1; V: TRBV11-2; size: many; DNA: TGTGCCAGCATTTCGGGACAGGGGACCTACAATGAGCAGTTCTTC; CDR3: CASISGQGTYNEQFF
D: NA; J: TRBJ2-7; V: TRBV9; size: NA; DNA: TGTGCCAGCAGCGTAGGGATCAGCTCCTACGAGCAGTACTTC; CDR3: CASSVGISSYEQYF
D: TRBD2; J: TRBJ2-1; V: TRBV7-7; size: many; DNA: TGTGCTAGCAGCTTAGGGGCGGGAGAGGTCGATGAGCAGTTCTTC; CDR3: CASSLGAGEVDEQFF
D: TRBD1; J: TRBJ1-2; V: TRBV30; size: few; DNA: TGTGCCTGGAGTGTAGGACAGGGCCTCTATGGCTACACCTTC; CDR3: CAWSVGQGLYGYTF
D: TRBD2; J: TRBJ2-5; V: TRBV20-1; size: few; DNA: TGCAGTGCTAGAGACTCCATAGCGGGAGGTAGAGAGACCCAGTACTTC; CDR3: CSARDSIAGGRETQYF
D: NA; J: TRBJ1-6; V: TRBV27; size: NA; DNA: TGTGCCAGCAGTTTACTGGGACAAAGCTCCTATAATTCACCCCTCCACTTT; CDR3: CASSLLGQSSYNSPLHF
D: NA; J: TRBJ2-1; V: TRBV3-1; size: NA; DNA: TGTGCCAGCAGTCCCAGGGAGAATGAGCAGTTCTTC; CDR3: CASSPRENEQFF
D: TRBD1; J: TRBJ2-7; V: TRBV28; size: many; DNA: TGTGCCAGCAGCTCTGGGGTGCTGGGACAGGGTAGGAACGAGCAGTACTTC; CDR3: CASSSGVLGQGRNEQYF
D: TRBD2; J: TRBJ2-5; V: TRBV10-3; size: NA; DNA: TGTGCCATCAGAAGGGCTAGCGGAGCTCAAGAGACCCAGTACTTC; CDR3: CAIRRASGAQETQYF
D: NA; J: TRBJ2-3; V: TRBV6-2/TRBV6-3; size: NA; DNA: TGTGCCAGCAGTTCACCTTTTGCGGTAGATACGCAGTATTTT; CDR3: CASSSPFAVDTQYF
D: NA; J: TRBJ2-2; V: TRBV12-3/TRBV12-4; size: NA; DNA: TGTGCCAGCAGTCTAATGGGCGGGACGACCGGGGAGCTGTTTTTT; CDR3: CASSLMGGTTGELFF
D: TRBD2; J: TRBJ2-3; V: TRBV27; size: NA; DNA: TGTGCCAGCAGGGGACTAGCGGTTCGCGGGGATACGCAGTATTTT; CDR3: CASRGLAVRGDTQYF
D: TRBD1; J: TRBJ1-2; V: TRBV20-1; size: NA; DNA: TGCAGTGCTAGAAAGGGGGCTGGGTATGGCTACACCTTC; CDR3: CSARKGAGYGYTF
D: NA; J: TRBJ1-4; V: TRBV24-1; size: NA; DNA: TGTGCCACCAGTGAAACAGGGAGGGAAGAAAAACTGTTTTTT; CDR3: CATSETGREEKLFF
D: TRBD2; J: TRBJ2-3; V: TRBV7-2; size: many; DNA: TGTGCCAGCAGCCGGGGACTAGCGGGAGTAAGCTCAGATACGCAGTATTTT; CDR3: CASSRGLAGVSSDTQYF
D: TRBD2; J: TRBJ2-1; V: TRBV7-2; size: NA; DNA: TGTGCCAGCAGCCGCGGACTAGCGGGAGCTACTGTTGAGCAGTTCTTC; CDR3: CASSRGLAGATVEQFF
D: NA; J: TRBJ1-2; V: TRBV28; size: few; DNA: TGTGCCAGCAGTTTAGGGGGACAAAACTATGGCTACACCTTC; CDR3: CASSLGGQNYGYTF
D: NA; J: TRBJ2-7; V: TRBV12-3/TRBV12-4; size: many; DNA: TGTGCCAGCAGTTTAGCTTTTGGCGGGACGGGCTCCTACGAGCAGTACTTC; CDR3: CASSLAFGGTGSYEQYF
D: NA; J: TRBJ2-2; V: TRBV5-1; size: NA; DNA: TGCGCCAGCAGCTTAGAGGGAAGGCTGTTTTTT; CDR3: CASSLEGRLFF
D: NA; J: TRBJ2-3; V: TRBV19; size: NA; DNA: TGTGCCAGTAGCCCGCTGGTTGCGGCTGATACGCAGTATTTT; CDR3: CASSPLVAADTQYF
D: NA; J: TRBJ1-1; V: TRBV18; size: few; DNA: TGTGCCAGCTCACCGAGGGACGTCCTCGCCGGGAACACTGAAGCTTTCTTT; CDR3: CASSPRDVLAGNTEAFF
D: NA; J: TRBJ2-7; V: TRBV5-1; size: NA; DNA: TGCGCCAGCAGCTTGGAGCTGCTTTCCTACGAGCAGTACTTC; CDR3: CASSLELLSYEQYF
D: TRBD2; J: TRBJ2-7; V: TRBV11-2; size: NA; DNA: TGTGCCAGCAGCTTACTGCGGAGTAGCGGGAGGGACTACGAGCAGTACTTC; CDR3: CASSLLRSSGRDYEQYF
D: NA; J: TRBJ2-2; V: TRBV7-2; size: few; DNA: TGTGCCAGCAGCACATCGACAGGCGCGAACACCGGGGAGCTGTTTTTT; CDR3: CASSTSTGANTGELFF
D: TRBD1; J: TRBJ1-2; V: TRBV7-8; size: many; DNA: TGTGCCAGCAGCTTAGCTGCAGGGGGCAGGGATGGCTACACCTTC; CDR3: CASSLAAGGRDGYTF
D: TRBD2; J: TRBJ2-1; V: TRBV20-1; size: few; DNA: TGCAGTGCTAGCCCGAACTCTTGGACTAGAAACAATGAGCAGTTCTTC; CDR3: CSASPNSWTRNNEQFF
D: NA; J: TRBJ1-2; V: TRBV30; size: many; DNA: TGTGCCTGGAGTGAACAGGGTCTCTATGGCTACACCTTC; CDR3: CAWSEQGLYGYTF
D: NA; J: TRBJ2-5; V: TRBV11-2; size: many; DNA: TGTGCCAGCAGTTCTCGCAGGATTCAAGAGACCCAGTACTTC; CDR3: CASSSRRIQETQYF
D: TRBD2; J: TRBJ2-2; V: TRBV5-1; size: few; DNA: TGCGCCAGCAGGACGGGACTAGTTCCCACCGGGGAGCTGTTTTTT; CDR3: CASRTGLVPTGELFF
D: NA; J: TRBJ2-3; V: TRBV7-3; size: few; DNA: TGTGCCAGCAGCGATCTAGGGCGCACAGATACGCAGTATTTT; CDR3: CASSDLGRTDTQYF
D: NA; J: TRBJ2-1; V: TRBV27; size: many; DNA: TGTGCCAGTACCCTCAGCCTAAGCTCCTACAATGAGCAGTTCTTC; CDR3: CASTLSLSSYNEQFF
D: TRBD2; J: TRBJ2-1; V: TRBV10-3; size: NA; DNA: TGTGCCATCAGTGGGGGCGGGAGGGCCGATGAGCAGTTCTTC; CDR3: CAISGGGRADEQFF
D: TRBD2; J: TRBJ2-3; V: TRBV12-3/TRBV12-4; size: many; DNA: TGTGCCAGCAGTTCCCGACTAGCGACGAGCCCAGATACGCAGTATTTT; CDR3: CASSSRLATSPDTQYF
D: NA; J: TRBJ1-2; V: TRBV28; size: many; DNA: TGTGCCACCACCCCCAGGGGCTATGGCTACACCTTC; CDR3: CATTPRGYGYTF
D: NA; J: TRBJ2-1; V: TRBV6-2/TRBV6-3; size: NA; DNA: TGTGCCAGCAGTTACTCGATAGGAGGGCCCTACAATGAGCAGTTCTTC; CDR3: CASSYSIGGPYNEQFF
D: TRBD2; J: TRBJ2-3; V: TRBV7-9; size: NA; DNA: TGTGCCAGCAGCCCGGGAGGGACTAGCGGGAGCACAGATACGCAGTATTTT; CDR3: CASSPGGTSGSTDTQYF
D: TRBD1; J: TRBJ1-1; V: TRBV11-3; size: many; DNA: TGTGCCAGCAGGACAGGGGGGGCAGCTTTCTTT; CDR3: CASRTGGAAFF